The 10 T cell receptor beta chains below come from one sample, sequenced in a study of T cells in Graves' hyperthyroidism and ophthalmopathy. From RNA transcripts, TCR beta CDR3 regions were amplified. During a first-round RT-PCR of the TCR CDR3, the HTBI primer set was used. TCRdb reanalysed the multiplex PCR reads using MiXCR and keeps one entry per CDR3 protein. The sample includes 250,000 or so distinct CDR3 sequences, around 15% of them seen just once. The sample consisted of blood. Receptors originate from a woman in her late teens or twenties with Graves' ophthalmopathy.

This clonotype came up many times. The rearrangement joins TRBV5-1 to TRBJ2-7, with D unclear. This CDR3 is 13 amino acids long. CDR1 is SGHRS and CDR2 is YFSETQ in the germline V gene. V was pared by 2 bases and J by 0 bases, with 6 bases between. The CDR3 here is CASSFESSYEQYF. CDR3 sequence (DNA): TGCGCCAGCAGCTTCGAGAGCTCCTACGAGCAGTACTTC.

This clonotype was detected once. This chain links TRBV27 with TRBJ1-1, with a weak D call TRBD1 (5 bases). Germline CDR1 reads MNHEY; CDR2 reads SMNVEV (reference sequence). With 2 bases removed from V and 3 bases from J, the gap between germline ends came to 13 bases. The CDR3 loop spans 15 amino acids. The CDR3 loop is CASSLAGREDTEAFF. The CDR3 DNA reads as TGTGCCAGCAGTTTAGCGGGCAGGGAGGACACTGAAGCTTTCTTT.

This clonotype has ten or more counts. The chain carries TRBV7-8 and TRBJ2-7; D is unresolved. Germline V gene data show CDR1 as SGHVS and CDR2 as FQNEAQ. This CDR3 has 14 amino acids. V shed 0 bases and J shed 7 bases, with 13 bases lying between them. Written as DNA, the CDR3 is TGTGCCAGCAGCTTAGCGAAGGTCGGGTTTGAGCAGTACTTC. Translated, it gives CASSLAKVGFEQYF.

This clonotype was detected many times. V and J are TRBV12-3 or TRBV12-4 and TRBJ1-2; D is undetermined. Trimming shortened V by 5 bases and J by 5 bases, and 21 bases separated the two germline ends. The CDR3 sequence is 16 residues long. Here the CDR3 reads CASSLTSGSTGYGYTF. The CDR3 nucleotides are TGTGCCAGCAGTCTTACCTCCGGGAGTACGGGGTATGGCTACACCTTC.

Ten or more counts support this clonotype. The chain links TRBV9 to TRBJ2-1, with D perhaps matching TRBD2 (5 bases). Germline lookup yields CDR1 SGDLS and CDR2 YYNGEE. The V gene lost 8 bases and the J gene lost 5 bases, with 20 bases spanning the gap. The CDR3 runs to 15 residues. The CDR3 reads CASSMTGWQDNEQFF. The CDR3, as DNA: TGTGCCAGTTCGATGACGGGGTGGCAGGACAATGAGCAGTTCTTC.

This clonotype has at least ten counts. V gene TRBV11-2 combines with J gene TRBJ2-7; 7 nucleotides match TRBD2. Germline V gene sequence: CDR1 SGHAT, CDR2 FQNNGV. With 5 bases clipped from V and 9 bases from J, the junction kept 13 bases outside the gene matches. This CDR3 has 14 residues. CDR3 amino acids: CASSEAGNLRGQYF. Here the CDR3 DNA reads TGTGCCAGCAGCGAAGCGGGAAACCTACGAGGGCAGTACTTC.

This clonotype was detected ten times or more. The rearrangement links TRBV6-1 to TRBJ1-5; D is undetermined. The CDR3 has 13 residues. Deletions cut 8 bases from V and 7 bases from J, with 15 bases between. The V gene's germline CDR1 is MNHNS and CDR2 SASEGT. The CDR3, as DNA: TGTGCCAGCTCCGACACATATGACCAGCCCCAGCATTTT. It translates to CASSDTYDQPQHF.

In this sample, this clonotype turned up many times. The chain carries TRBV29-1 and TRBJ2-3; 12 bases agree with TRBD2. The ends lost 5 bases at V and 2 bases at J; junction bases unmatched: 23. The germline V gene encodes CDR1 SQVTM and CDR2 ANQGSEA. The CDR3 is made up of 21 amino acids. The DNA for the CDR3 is TGCAGCGTTCCCTCCTTACTTTTGACTAGCGGGGGAACCTCTTTCACAGATACGCAGTATTTT. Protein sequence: CSVPSLLLTSGGTSFTDTQYF.

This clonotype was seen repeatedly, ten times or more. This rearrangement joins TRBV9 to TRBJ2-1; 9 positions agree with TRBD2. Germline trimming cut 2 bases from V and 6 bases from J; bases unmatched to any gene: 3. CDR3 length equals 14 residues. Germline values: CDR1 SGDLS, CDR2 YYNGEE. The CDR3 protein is CASSVGLASNEQFF. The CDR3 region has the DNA TGTGCCAGCAGCGTGGGACTAGCCAGCAATGAGCAGTTCTTC. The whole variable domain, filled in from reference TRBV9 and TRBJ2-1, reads DSGVTQTPKHLITATGQRVTLRCSPRSGDLSVYWYQQSLDQGLQFLIQYYNGEERAKGNILERFSAQQFPDLHSELNLSSLELGDSALYFCASSVGLASNEQFFGPGTRLTVL.

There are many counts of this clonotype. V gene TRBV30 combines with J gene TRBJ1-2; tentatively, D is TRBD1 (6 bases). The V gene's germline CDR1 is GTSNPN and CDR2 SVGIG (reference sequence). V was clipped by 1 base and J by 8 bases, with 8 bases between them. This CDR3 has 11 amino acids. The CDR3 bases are TGTGCCTGGAGTGAGGGGGGAGGCTACACCTTC. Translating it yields CAWSEGGGYTF.